The clone carrying this T cell receptor beta chain has only a few counts. Its antigen is not known. The sample belongs to a study of T-cell memory formation after mild COVID-19. The germline V gene has CDR1 SGHDT and CDR2 YYEEEE. The CDR3 consists of 15 residues. V gave up 4 bases and J gave up 3 bases, with 15 bases separating them. TCRdb reprocessed the 5' RACE reads via MiXCR and lists one record per CDR3 protein. The data hold about 150,000 distinct CDR3 sequences, with around 30% observed a single time. Whole-study findings and limits: Pre-infection memory contained some responding clones, which suggested that cross-reactive memory had joined. Nothing confirmed that second-wave clones peaking on day 37 were specific for SARS-CoV-2.

What was sequenced was PBMCs or a T cell subset sorted from them (not recorded which). This chain joins TRBV5-6 and TRBJ2-3; D is perhaps TRBD1 or TRBD2 (5 bases each). This receptor was identified in an adult woman who had mild COVID-19 (a few samples of this study predate the infection). Cell type and time point are not known. The CDR3 region is CASSLGTPRTDTQYF. The CDR3 DNA reads TGTGCCAGCAGCCTAGGGACCCCACGAACAGATACGCAGTATTTT.